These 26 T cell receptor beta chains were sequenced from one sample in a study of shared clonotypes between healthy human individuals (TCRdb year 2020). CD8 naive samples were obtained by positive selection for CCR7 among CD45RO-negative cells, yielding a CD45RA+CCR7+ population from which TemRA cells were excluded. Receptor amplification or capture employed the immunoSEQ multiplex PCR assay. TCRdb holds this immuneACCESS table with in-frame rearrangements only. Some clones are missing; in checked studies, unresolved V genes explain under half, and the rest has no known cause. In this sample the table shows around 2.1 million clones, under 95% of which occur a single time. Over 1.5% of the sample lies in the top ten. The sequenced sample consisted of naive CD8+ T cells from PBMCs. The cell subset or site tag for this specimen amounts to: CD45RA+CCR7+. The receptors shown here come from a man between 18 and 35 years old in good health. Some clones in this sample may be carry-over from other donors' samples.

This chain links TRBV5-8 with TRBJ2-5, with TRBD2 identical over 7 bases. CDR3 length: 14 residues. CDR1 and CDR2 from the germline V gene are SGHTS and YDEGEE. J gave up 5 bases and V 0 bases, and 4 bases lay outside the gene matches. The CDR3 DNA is TGTGCCAGCAGCTTGGAGCGGGGAGGGGAGACCCAGTACTTC. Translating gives CASSLERGGETQYF.

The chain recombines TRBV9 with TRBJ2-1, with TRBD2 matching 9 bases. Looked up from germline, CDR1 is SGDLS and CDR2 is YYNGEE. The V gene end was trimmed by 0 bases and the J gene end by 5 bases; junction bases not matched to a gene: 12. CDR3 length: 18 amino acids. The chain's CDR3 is CASSVVSQLAGSNNEQFF. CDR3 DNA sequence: TGTGCCAGCAGCGTAGTTTCCCAGCTAGCGGGGTCTAACAATGAGCAGTTCTTC.

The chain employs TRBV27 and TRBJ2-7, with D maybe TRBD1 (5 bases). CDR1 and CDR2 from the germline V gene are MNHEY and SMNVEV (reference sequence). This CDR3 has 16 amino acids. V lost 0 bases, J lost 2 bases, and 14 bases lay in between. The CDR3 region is CASSLSSGVRAYEQYF. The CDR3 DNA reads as TGTGCCAGCAGTTTATCATCGGGTGTCAGGGCCTACGAGCAGTACTTC.

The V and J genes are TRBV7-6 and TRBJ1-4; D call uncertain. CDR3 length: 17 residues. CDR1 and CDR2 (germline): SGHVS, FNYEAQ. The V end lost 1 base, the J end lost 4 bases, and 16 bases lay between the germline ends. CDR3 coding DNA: TGTGCCAGCAGCTTAGGCGTCCGGGCCCCCGATAATGAAAAACTGTTTTTT. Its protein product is CASSLGVRAPDNEKLFF.

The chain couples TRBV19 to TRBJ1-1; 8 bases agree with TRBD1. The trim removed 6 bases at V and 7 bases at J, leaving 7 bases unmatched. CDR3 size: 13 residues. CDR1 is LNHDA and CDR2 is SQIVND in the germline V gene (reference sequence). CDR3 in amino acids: CASSGRGLGEAFF. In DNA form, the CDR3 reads TGTGCCAGTAGCGGCAGGGGGCTAGGTGAAGCTTTCTTT.

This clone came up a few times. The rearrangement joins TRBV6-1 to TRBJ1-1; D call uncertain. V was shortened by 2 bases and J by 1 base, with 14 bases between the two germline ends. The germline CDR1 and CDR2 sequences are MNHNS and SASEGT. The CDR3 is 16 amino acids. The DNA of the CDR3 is TGTGCCAGCAGTGAAAAACCCCTGGGAAGGAACACTGAAGCTTTCTTT. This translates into CASSEKPLGRNTEAFF.

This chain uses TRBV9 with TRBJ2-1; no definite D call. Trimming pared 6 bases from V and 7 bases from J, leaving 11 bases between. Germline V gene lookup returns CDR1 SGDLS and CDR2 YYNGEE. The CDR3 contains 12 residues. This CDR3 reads CASNSLGNEQFF. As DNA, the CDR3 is TGTGCCAGCAACAGCCTAGGGAATGAGCAGTTCTTC. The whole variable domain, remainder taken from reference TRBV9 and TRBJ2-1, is DSGVTQTPKHLITATGQRVTLRCSPRSGDLSVYWYQQSLDQGLQFLIQYYNGEERAKGNILERFSAQQFPDLHSELNLSSLELGDSALYFCASNSLGNEQFFGPGTRLTVL.

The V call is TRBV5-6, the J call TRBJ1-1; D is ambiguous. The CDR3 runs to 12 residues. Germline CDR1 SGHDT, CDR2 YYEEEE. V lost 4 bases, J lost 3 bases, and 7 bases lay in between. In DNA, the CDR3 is TGTGCCAGCAGCGGCAGGTACACTGAAGCTTTCTTT. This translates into CASSGRYTEAFF.

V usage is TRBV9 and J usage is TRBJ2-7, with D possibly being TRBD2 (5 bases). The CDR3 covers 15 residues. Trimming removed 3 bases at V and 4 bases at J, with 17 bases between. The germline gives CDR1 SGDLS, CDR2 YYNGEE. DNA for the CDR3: TGTGCCAGCAGCGGGAACCCCACTAGACAATACGAGCAGTACTTC. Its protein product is CASSGNPTRQYEQYF.

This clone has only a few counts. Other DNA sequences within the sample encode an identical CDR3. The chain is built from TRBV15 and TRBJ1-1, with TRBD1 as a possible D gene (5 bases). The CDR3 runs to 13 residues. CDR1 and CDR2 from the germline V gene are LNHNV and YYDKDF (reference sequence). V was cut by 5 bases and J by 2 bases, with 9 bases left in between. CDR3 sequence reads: CATSRRGNTEAFF. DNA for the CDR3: TGTGCCACCAGCCGGCGGGGCAACACTGAAGCTTTCTTT.

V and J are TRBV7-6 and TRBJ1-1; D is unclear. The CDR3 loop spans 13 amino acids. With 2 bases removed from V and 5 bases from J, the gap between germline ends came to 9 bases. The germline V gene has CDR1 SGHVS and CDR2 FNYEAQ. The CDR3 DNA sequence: TGTGCCAGCAGCTTAAGTCCCCGAACTGAAGCTTTCTTT. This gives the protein CASSLSPRTEAFF.

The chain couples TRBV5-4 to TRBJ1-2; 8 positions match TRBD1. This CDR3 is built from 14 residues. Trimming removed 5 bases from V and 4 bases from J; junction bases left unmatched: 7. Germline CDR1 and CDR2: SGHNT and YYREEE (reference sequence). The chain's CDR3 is CASSSRQGLYGYTF. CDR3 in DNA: TGTGCCAGCAGTTCGAGACAGGGGCTCTATGGCTACACCTTC.

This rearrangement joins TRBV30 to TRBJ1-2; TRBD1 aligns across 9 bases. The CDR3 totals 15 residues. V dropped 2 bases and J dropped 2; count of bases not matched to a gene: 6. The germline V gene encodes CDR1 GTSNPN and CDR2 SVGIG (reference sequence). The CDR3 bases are TGTGCCTGGAGTATGGGACAGGGACTGAACTATGGCTACACCTTC. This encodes CAWSMGQGLNYGYTF.

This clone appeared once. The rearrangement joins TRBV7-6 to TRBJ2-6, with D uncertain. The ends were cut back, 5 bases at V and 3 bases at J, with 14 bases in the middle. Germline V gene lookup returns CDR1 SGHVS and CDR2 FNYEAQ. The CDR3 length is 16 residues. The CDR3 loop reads CASSPMGISGANVLTF. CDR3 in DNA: TGTGCCAGCAGCCCTATGGGAATTAGTGGGGCCAACGTCCTGACTTTC.

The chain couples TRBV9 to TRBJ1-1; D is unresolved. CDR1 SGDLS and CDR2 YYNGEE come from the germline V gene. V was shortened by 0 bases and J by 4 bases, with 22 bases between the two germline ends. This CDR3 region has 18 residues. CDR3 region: CASSVDHAVATPGTEAFF. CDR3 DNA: TGTGCCAGCAGCGTAGATCACGCCGTAGCAACCCCGGGCACTGAAGCTTTCTTT. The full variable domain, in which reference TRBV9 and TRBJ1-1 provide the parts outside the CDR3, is DSGVTQTPKHLITATGQRVTLRCSPRSGDLSVYWYQQSLDQGLQFLIQYYNGEERAKGNILERFSAQQFPDLHSELNLSSLELGDSALYFCASSVDHAVATPGTEAFFGQGTRLTVV.

The CDR3 nucleotides read TGTGCCAGCAGTTTATTCGGACCTAATGAAAAACTGTTTTTT. Its translation is CASSLFGPNEKLFF. The gene calls are TRBV27 and TRBJ1-4, with D unresolved. The length of the CDR3 is 14 residues. The V end was cut by 1 base, the J end by 3 bases, with 6 bases between. Germline V gives CDR1 MNHEY, CDR2 SMNVEV (reference sequence).

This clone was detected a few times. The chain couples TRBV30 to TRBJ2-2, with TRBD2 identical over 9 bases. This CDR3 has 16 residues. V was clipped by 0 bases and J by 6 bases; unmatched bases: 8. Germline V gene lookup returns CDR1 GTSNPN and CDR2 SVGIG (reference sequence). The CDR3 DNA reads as TGTGCCTGGAGTGTAAGGGCGGGACTAGCATCCGGGGAGCTGTTTTTT. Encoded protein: CAWSVRAGLASGELFF.

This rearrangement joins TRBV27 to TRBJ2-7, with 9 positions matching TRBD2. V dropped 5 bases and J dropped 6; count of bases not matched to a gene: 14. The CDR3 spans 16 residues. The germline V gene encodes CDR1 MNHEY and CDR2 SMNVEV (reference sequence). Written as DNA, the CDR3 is TGTGCCAGCAGTCCACCCCCTGAGCGGGAGGAACTCGAGCAGTACTTC. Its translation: CASSPPPEREELEQYF.

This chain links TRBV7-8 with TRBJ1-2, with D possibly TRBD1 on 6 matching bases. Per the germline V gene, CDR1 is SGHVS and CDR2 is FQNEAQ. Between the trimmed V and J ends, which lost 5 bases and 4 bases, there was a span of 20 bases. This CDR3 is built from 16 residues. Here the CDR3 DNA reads TGTGCCAGCAGCGGGTCGGACAGACGGCCCAGCTATGGCTACACCTTC. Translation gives CASSGSDRRPSYGYTF.

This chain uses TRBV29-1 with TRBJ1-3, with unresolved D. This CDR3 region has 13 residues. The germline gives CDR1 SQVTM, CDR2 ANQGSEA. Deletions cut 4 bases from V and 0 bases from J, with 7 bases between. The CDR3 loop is CSVASDSGNTIYF. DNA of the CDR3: TGCAGCGTTGCATCAGACTCTGGAAACACCATATATTTT.

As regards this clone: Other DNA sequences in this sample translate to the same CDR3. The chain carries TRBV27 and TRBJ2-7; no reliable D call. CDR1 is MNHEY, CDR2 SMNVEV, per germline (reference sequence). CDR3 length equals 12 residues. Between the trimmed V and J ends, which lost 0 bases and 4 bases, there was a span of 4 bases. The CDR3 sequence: CASSLSGYEQYF. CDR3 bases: TGTGCCAGCAGTTTATCGGGGTACGAGCAGTACTTC.

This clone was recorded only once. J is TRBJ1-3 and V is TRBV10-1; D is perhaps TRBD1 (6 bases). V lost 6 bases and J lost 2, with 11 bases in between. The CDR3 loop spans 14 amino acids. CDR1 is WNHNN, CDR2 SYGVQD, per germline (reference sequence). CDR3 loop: CASSQGNTGNTIYF. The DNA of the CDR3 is TGCGCCAGCAGCCAGGGGAATACTGGAAACACCATATATTTT.

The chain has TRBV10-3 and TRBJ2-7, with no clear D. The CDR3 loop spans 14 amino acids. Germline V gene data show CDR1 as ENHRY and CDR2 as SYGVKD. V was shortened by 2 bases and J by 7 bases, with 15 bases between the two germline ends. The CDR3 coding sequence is TGTGCCATCAGTGAGGGGCGTACTTTGACTGAGCAGTACTTC. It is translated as CAISEGRTLTEQYF.

In DNA, the CDR3 is TGTGCCAGCAGTGGCTTCGGATCCGGGGCAGGAGATACGCAGTATTTT. This gives the protein CASSGFGSGAGDTQYF. The rearrangement links TRBV2 to TRBJ2-3, with D tentatively TRBD1 or TRBD2 (5 bases each). This CDR3 contains 16 residues. Per germline, CDR1 SNHLY and CDR2 FYNNEI. Trimming took 4 bases from V and 5 from J, leaving 19 bases between them.

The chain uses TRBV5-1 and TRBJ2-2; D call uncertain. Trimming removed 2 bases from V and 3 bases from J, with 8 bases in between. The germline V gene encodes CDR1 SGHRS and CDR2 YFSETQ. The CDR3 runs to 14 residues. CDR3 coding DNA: TGCGCCAGCAGCTTTTATAGGGACACCGGGGAGCTGTTTTTT. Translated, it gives CASSFYRDTGELFF.

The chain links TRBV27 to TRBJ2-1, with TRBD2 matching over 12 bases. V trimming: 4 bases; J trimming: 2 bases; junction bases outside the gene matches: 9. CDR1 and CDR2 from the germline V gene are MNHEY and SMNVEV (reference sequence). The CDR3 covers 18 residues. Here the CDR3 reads CASSSGTSGLGTYNEQFF. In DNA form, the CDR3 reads TGTGCCAGCAGTTCCGGGACTAGCGGGCTCGGGACCTACAATGAGCAGTTCTTC.